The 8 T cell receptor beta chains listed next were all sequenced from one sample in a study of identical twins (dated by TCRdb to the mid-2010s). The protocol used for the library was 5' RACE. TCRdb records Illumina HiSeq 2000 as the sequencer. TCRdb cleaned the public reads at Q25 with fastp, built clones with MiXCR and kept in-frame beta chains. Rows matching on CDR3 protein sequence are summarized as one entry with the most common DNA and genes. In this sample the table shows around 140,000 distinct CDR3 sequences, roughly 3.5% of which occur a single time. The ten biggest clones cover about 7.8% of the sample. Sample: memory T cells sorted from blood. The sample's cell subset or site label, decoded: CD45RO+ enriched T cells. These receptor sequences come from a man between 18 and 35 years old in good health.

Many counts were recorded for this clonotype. CDR3 protein: CSVVEGTKRERYEQYF. CDR3 nucleotides: TGCAGCGTTGTTGAGGGGACTAAGCGGGAAAGGTACGAGCAGTACTTC. This chain connects TRBV29-1 to TRBJ2-7; 7 bases match TRBD2. CDR1 and CDR2 (germline): SQVTM, ANQGSEA. The CDR3 has 16 residues. V shed 4 bases, J shed 4 bases, and the junction held 16 bases outside the gene matches.

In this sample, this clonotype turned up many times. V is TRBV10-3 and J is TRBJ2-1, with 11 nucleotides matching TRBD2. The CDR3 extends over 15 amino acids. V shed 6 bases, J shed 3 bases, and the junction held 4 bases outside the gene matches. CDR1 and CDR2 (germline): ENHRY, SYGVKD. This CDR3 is CAIRPGLADYNEQFF. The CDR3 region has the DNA TGTGCCATCAGGCCGGGACTAGCGGACTACAATGAGCAGTTCTTC.

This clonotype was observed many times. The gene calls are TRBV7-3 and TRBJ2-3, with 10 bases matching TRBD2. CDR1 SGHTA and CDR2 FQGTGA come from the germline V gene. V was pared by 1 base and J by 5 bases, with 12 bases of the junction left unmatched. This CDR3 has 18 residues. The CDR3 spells CASSLKFWSSGGVDTQYF. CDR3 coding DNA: TGTGCCAGCAGCTTAAAATTCTGGTCTAGCGGGGGTGTAGATACGCAGTATTTT.

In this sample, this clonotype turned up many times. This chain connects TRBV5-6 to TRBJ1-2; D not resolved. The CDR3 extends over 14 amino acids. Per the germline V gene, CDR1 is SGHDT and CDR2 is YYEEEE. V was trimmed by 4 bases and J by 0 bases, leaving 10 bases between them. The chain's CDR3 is CASSVQQPNYGYTF. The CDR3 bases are TGTGCCAGCAGCGTCCAACAACCTAACTATGGCTACACCTTC.

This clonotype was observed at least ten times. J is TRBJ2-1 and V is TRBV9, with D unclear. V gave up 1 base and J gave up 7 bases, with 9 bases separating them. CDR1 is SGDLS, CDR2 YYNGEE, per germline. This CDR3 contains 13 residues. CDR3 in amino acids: CASSVWGRNEQFF. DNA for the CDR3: TGTGCCAGCAGCGTATGGGGTCGTAATGAGCAGTTCTTC.

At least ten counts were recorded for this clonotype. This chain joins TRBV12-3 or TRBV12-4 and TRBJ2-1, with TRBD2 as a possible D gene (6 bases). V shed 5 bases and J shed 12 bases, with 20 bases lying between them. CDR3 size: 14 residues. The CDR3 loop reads CASSQGGSSSGQFF. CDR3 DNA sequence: TGTGCCAGCAGTCAGGGAGGATCCAGCTCCGGGCAGTTCTTC.

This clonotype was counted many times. The CDR3 protein is CASSQGNTGELFF. As DNA, the CDR3 is TGTGCCAGCTCACAGGGAAACACCGGGGAGCTGTTTTTT. The chain uses TRBV18 and TRBJ2-2; the D is unclear. V dropped 4 bases and J dropped 2 bases, with 5 bases sitting between them. The CDR3 is 13 residues long. The germline V gene has CDR1 KGHSH and CDR2 LQKENI.

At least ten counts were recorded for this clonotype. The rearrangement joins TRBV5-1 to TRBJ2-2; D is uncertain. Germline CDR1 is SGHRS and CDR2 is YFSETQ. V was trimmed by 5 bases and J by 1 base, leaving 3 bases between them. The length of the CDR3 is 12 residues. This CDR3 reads CASSQNTGELFF. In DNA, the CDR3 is TGCGCCAGCAGTCAGAACACCGGGGAGCTGTTTTTT.